Below, 4 T cell receptor beta chains from the same sample are listed, as sequenced in a study of vaccination and CD4 T cells after COVID-19. Antigen specificity for these receptors is unknown. Treatment described: roughly nine-day PBMC culture with coronavirus spike peptide pools or control peptides (ViraFEST assay). Sequencing of DNA taken from cultured CD4+ T cells relied on the Oncomine TCR Beta short-read assay. TCRdb independently ran MiXCR on the PCR reads; one entry per CDR3 protein. The profile shows 10,000 to 13,000 distinct CDR3 sequences, 25% to 40% of them singletons. Sequencing input: CD4+ T cells from blood, cultured in vitro. Receptors originate from a human donor who had recovered from COVID-19.

J is TRBJ1-6 and V is TRBV19; 8 bases fit TRBD1. Germline V gene lookup returns CDR1 LNHDA and CDR2 SQIVND (reference sequence). Unmatched junction bases numbered 6, after V lost 8 bases and J lost 9 bases. CDR3 size: 13 residues. The CDR3 DNA sequence: TGTGCCAGTCGTGACAGGGGAGGTTCACCCCTCCACTTT. Its translation is CASRDRGGSPLHF.

This clonotype was counted a few times. The J gene is TRBJ2-1, the V gene TRBV20-1; D is unresolved. The CDR3 has 10 amino acids. Trimming left V 3 bases short and J 7 bases short, with 4 bases between. The germline gives CDR1 DFQATT, CDR2 SNEGSKA (reference sequence). CDR3 protein: CSARSNEQFF. The CDR3 nucleotides read TGCAGTGCTAGGTCGAATGAGCAGTTCTTC.

V gene TRBV12-3 or TRBV12-4 combines with J gene TRBJ2-7; D is unclear. V was cut by 3 bases and J by 7 bases, with 10 bases left in between. The CDR3 has 12 residues. The CDR3 sequence: CASSFRRQEQYF. The CDR3 nucleotides are TGTGCCAGCAGTTTTAGGCGTCAGGAGCAGTACTTC.

In this sample, this clonotype turned up a few times. The chain links TRBV20-1 to TRBJ1-1; TRBD1 aligns across 7 bases. Trimming took 3 bases from V and 7 from J; bases not matched to a gene: 8. Looked up from germline, CDR1 is DFQATT and CDR2 is SNEGSKA (reference sequence). This CDR3 has 13 residues. The DNA of the CDR3 is TGCAGTGCTAGGTCGGGACAGTCATTTGAAGCTTTCTTT. This encodes CSARSGQSFEAFF.